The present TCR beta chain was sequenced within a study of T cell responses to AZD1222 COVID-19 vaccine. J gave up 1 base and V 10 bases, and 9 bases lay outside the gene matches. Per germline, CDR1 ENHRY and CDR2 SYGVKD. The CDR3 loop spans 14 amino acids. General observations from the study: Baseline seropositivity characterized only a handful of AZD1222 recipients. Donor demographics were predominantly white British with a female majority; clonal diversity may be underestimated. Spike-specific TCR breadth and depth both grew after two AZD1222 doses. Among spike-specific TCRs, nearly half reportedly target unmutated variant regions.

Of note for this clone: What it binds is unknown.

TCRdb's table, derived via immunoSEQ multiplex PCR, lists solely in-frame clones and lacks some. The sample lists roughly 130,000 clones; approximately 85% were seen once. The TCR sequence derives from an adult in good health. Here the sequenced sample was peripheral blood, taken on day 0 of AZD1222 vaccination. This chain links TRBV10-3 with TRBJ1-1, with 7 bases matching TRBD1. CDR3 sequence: CATQRQGSNTEAFF. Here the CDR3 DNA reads TGTGCCACGCAACGACAGGGCTCGAACACTGAAGCTTTCTTT.